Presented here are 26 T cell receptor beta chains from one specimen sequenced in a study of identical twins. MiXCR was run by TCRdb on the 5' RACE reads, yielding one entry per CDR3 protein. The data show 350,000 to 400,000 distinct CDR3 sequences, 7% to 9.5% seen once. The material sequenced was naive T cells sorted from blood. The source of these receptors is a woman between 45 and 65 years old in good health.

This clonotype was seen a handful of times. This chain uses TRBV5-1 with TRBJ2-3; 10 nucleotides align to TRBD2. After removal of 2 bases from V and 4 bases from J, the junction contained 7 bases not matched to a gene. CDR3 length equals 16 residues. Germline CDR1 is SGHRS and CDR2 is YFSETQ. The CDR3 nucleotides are TGCGCCAGCAGCTTACTAGCGGGGTTGGCGGCAGATACGCAGTATTTT. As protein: CASSLLAGLAADTQYF.

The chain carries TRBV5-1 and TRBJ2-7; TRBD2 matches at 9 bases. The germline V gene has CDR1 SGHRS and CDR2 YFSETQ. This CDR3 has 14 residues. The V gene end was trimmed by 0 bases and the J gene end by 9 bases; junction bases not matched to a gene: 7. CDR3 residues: CASSLAGGLAVQYV. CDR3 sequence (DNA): TGCGCCAGCAGCTTGGCCGGGGGACTAGCAGTGCAGTACGTC.

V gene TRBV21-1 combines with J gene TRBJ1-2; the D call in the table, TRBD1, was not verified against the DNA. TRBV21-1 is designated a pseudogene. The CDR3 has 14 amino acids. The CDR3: CASSKANGGHGYTF. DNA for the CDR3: TGTGCCAGCAGCAAAGCAAACGGGGGGCATGGCTACACCTTC.

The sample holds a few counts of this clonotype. The CDR3 nucleotides read TGTGCCAGCACCCACCCGAAAAGTGGATCGCCTCCTACCTACGAGCAGTACGTC. Its protein product is CASTHPKSGSPPTYEQYV. This chain links TRBV12-3 or TRBV12-4 with TRBJ2-7, with D uncertain. This CDR3 has 18 amino acids. Trimming stripped 7 bases from V and 2 bases from J, with 27 bases between.

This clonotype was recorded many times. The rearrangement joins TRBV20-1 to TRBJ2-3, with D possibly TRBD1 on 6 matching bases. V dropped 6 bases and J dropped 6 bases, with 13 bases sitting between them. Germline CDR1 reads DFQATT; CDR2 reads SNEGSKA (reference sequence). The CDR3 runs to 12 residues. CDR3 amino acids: CSAPPQGDTQYF. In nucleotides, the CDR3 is TGCAGTGCACCTCCCCAGGGGGATACGCAGTATTTT.

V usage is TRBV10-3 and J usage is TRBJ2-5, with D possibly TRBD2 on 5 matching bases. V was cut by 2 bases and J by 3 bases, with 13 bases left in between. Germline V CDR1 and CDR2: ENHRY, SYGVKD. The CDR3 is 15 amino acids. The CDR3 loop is CAISESGLAEETQYF. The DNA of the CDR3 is TGTGCCATCAGTGAGAGTGGACTCGCGGAAGAGACCCAGTACTTC.

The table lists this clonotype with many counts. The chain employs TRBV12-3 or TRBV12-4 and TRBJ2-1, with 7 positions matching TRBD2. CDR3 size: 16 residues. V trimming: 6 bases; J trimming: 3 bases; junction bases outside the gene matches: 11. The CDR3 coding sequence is TGTGCCAGCAGGGGGGGGTTGAGCGGGAACTACAATGAGCAGTTCTTC. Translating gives CASRGGLSGNYNEQFF.

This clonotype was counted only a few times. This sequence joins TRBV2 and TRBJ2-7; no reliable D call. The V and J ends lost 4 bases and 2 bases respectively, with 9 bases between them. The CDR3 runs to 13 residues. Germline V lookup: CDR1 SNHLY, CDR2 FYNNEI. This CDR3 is CASSVNRPYEQYF. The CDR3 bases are TGTGCCAGCAGTGTTAACAGACCCTACGAGCAGTACTTC.

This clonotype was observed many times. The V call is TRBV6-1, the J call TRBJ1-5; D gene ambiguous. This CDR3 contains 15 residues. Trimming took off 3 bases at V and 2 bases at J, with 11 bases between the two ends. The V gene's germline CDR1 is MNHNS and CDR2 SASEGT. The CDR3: CASSDWRRGNQPQHF. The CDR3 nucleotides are TGTGCCAGCAGTGATTGGAGACGGGGCAATCAGCCCCAGCATTTT.

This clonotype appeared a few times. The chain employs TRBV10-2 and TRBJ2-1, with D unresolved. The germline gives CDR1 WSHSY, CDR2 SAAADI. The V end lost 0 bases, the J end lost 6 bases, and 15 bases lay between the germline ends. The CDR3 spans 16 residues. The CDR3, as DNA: TGCGCCAGCAGTGAGTCTCGGGCGGCAACGGGCAATGAGCAGTTCTTC. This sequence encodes CASSESRAATGNEQFF.

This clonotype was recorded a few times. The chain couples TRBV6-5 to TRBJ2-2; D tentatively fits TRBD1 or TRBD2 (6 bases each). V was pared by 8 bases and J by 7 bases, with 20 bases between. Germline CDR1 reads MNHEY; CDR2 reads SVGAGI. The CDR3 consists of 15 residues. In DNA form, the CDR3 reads TGTGCCAGCTTGGAGATCGGGGGCGCGTTCGGGGAGCTGTTTTTT. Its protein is CASLEIGGAFGELFF.

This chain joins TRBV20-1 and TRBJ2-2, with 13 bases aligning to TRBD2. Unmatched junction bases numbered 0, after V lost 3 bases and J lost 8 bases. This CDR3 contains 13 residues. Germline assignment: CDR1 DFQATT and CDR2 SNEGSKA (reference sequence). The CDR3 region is CSARTSGRGELFF. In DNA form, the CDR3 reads TGCAGTGCTAGGACTAGCGGGAGGGGGGAGCTGTTTTTT.

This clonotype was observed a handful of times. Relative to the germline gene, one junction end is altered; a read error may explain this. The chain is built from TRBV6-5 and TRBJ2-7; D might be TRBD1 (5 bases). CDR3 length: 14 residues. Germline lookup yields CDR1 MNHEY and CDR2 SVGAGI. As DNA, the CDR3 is TGTGCCAGCAGTTCGGACAAGACCCTCTACGAGCAGTACTTT. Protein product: CASSSDKTLYEQYF.

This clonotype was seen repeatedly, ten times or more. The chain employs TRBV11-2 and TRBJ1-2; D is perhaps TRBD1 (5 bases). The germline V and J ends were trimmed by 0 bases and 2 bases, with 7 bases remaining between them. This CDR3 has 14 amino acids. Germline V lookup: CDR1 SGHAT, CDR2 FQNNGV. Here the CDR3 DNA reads TGTGCCAGCAGCTTAGATGAGGGGAACTATGGCTACACCTTC. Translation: CASSLDEGNYGYTF.

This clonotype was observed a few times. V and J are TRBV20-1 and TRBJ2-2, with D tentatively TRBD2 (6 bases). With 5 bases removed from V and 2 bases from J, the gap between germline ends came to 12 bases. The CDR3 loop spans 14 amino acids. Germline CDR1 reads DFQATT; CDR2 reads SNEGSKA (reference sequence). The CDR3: CSARVGLNTGELFF. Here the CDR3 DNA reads TGCAGTGCTCGAGTGGGACTCAACACCGGGGAGCTGTTTTTT.

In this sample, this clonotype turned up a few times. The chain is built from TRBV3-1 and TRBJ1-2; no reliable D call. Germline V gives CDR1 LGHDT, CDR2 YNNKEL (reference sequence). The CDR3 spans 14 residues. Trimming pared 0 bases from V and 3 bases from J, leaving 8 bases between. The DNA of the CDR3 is TGTGCCAGCAGCCAAGATTCCGGTGACTATGGCTACACCTTC. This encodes CASSQDSGDYGYTF. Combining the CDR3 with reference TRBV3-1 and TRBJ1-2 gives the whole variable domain DTAVSQTPKYLVTQMGNDKSIKCEQNLGHDTMYWYKQDSKKFLKIMFSYNNKELIINETVPNRFSPKSPDKAHLNLHINSLELGDSAVYFCASSQDSGDYGYTFGSGTRLTVV.

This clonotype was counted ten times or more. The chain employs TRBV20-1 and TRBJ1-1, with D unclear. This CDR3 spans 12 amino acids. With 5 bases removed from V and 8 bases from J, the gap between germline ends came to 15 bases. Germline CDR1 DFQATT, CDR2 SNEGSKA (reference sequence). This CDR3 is CSASLGGLEAFF. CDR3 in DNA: TGCAGTGCTTCCCTTGGTGGGCTGGAAGCTTTCTTT.

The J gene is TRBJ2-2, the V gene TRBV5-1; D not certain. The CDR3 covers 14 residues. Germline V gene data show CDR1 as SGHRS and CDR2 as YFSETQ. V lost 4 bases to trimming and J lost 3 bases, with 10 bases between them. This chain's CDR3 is CASSGSSYTGELFF. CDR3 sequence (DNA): TGCGCCAGCAGCGGCTCCTCCTACACCGGGGAGCTGTTTTTT.

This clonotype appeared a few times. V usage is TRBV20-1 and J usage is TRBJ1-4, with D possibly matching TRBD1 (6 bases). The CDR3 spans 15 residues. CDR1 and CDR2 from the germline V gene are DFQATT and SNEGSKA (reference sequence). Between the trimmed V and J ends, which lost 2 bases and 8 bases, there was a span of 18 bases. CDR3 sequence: CSARIRGGIYEKLFF. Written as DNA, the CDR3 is TGCAGTGCTAGAATAAGGGGGGGGATATACGAAAAACTGTTTTTT.

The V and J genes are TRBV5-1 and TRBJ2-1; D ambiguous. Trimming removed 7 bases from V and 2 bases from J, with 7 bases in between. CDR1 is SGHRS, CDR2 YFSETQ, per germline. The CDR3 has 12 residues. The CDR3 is CASGRTYNEQFF. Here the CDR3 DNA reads TGCGCCAGCGGACGGACCTACAATGAGCAGTTCTTC.

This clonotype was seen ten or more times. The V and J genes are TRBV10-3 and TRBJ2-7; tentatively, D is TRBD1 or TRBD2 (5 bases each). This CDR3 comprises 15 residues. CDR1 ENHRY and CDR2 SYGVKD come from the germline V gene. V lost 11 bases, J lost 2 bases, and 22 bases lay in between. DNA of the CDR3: TGTGCCTCTTCAGACGACCGGGACGAAACCTACGAGCAGTACGTC. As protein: CASSDDRDETYEQYV.

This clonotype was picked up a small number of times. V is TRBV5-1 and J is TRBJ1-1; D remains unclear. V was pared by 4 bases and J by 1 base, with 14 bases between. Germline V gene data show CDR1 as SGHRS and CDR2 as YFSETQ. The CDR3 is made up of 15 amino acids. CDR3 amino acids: CASSPRTGRNTEAFF. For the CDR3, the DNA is TGCGCCAGCAGCCCCCGGACGGGGAGGAACACTGAAGCTTTCTTT.

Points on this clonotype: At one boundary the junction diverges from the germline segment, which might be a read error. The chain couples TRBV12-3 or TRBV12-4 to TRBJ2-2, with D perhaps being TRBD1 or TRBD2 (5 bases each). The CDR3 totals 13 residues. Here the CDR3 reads CASSLRTTGDLFF. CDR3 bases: TGTGCCAGCAGTCTGCGGACCACCGGGGACCTGTTTTTT.

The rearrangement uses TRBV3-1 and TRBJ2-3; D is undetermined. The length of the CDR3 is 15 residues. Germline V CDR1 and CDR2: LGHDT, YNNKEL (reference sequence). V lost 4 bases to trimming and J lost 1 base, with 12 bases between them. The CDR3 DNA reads TGTGCCAGCAGCCCAAGTCGGGCCGGCACAGATACGCAGTATTTT. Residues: CASSPSRAGTDTQYF.

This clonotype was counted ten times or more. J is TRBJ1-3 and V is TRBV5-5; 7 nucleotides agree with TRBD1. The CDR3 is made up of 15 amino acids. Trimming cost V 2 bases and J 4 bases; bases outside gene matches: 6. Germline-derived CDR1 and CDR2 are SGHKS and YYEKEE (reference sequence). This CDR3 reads CASSFTGDPGNTIYF. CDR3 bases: TGTGCCAGCAGCTTTACAGGGGATCCAGGAAACACCATATATTTT.

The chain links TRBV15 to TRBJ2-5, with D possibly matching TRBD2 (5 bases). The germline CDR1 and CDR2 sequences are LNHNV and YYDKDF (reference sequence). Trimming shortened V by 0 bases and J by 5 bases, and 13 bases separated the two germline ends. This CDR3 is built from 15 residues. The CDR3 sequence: CATSRDGENEETQYF. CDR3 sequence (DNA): TGTGCCACCAGCAGAGATGGGGAGAATGAGGAGACCCAGTACTTC.